The 8 T cell receptor beta chains presented below share a single source sample, sequenced in a study of control samples from healthy donors and cancer patients. Sequenced by immunoSEQ multiplex PCR; TCRdb stores in-frame clones only, minus some. The sample yields some 130,000 clones, under 95% seen once. Sequencing was carried out using PBMCs. The receptors originated from a man aged 45-65 years with head and neck cancer.

This chain connects TRBV18 to TRBJ2-5, with TRBD2 matching 12 bases. Trimming removed 0 bases from V and 4 bases from J; junction bases left unmatched: 0. In germline, CDR1 is KGHSH, CDR2 LQKENI. This CDR3 spans 15 amino acids. CDR3 region: CASSPPGLAGETQYF. For the CDR3, the DNA is TGTGCCAGCTCACCACCGGGACTAGCGGGAGAGACCCAGTACTTC.

The CDR3: CASSLTGDQPQHF. In nucleotides, the CDR3 is TGTGCCAGCAGTTTAACCGGGGACCAGCCCCAGCATTTT. The chain links TRBV12-3 or TRBV12-4 to TRBJ1-5, with D maybe TRBD1 (5 bases). CDR3 length: 13 residues. The ends were cut back, 2 bases at V and 7 bases at J, with 9 bases in the middle.

The genes are TRBV30 and TRBJ1-6, with unresolved D. The CDR3 extends over 16 amino acids. V lost 4 bases to trimming and J lost 6 bases, with 19 bases between them. Per the germline V gene, CDR1 is GTSNPN and CDR2 is SVGIG (reference sequence). The CDR3, as DNA: TGTGCCTGGAAGGCTGCGGACCGGCCGACTAATTCACCCCTCCACTTT. The encoded protein is CAWKAADRPTNSPLHF.

This clone showed up just once. V is TRBV7-8 and J is TRBJ1-1; D call uncertain. V was cut by 0 bases and J by 2 bases, with 7 bases left in between. Germline V CDR1 and CDR2: SGHVS, FQNEAQ. The CDR3 extends over 14 amino acids. CDR3 in amino acids: CASSLARGNTEAFF. The CDR3 nucleotides read TGTGCCAGCAGCTTAGCGCGGGGAAACACTGAAGCTTTCTTT.

The CDR3 reads CASSELAGVYQETQYF. CDR3 nucleotide sequence: TGTGCCAGCAGTGAGTTGGCGGGGGTATACCAAGAGACCCAGTACTTC. This sequence joins TRBV2 and TRBJ2-5; 7 nucleotides line up with TRBD2. The V and J ends lost 3 bases and 0 bases, in that order; junction bases with no gene match: 7. Germline assignment: CDR1 SNHLY and CDR2 FYNNEI. There are 16 residues in the CDR3.

The sample holds many counts of this clone. The genes are TRBV6-2 or TRBV6-3 and TRBJ2-2, with 13 bases matching TRBD2. The CDR3 consists of 18 residues. Per germline, CDR1 MNHEY and CDR2 SVGEGT. Germline trimming cut 2 bases from V and 1 base from J; bases unmatched to any gene: 4. CDR3 region: CASSYTLAGGQNTGELFF. For the CDR3, the DNA is TGTGCCAGCAGTTACACACTAGCGGGGGGGCAGAACACCGGGGAGCTGTTTTTT.

J is TRBJ2-7 and V is TRBV7-2, with D possibly matching TRBD1 (7 bases). Between the trimmed V and J ends, which lost 2 bases and 3 bases, there was a span of 23 bases. The CDR3 sequence is 18 residues long. CDR1 is SGHTA and CDR2 is FQGNSA in the germline V gene. The CDR3 loop reads CASSLWEEFRGLGYEQYF. The CDR3 DNA reads TGTGCCAGCAGCTTATGGGAGGAGTTTAGGGGGCTGGGCTACGAGCAGTACTTC.

This sequence joins TRBV27 and TRBJ1-6; D is ambiguous. Trimming shortened V by 3 bases and J by 9 bases, and 9 bases separated the two germline ends. In germline, CDR1 is MNHEY, CDR2 SMNVEV (reference sequence). The CDR3 sequence is 13 residues long. The CDR3 sequence is CASSFYGLSPLHF. The CDR3 DNA reads as TGTGCCAGCAGTTTTTATGGTCTTTCACCCCTCCACTTT.